This TCR beta chain stems from a study of T cells after somatic rescue of genetic block. Within the sample, this clone is medium-sized (0.01 to 0.1%). Repertoires were generated with immunoSEQ multiplex PCR, while TCRdb's copy carries only in-frame clones and drops some. This sample has 680 or so clones, with 42% found just once. What was sequenced was peripheral blood mononuclear cells (PBMCs). This receptor was taken from a girl younger than two.

As DNA, the CDR3 is TGTGCCAGCAGACTGGACAGGGACTATGGCTACACCTTC. Protein sequence: CASRLDRDYGYTF. This chain joins TRBV6-1 and TRBJ1-2; the match to TRBD1 covers 8 bases. The CDR3 consists of 13 residues. V dropped 6 bases and J dropped 3; count of bases not matched to a gene: 3. Germline CDR1 is MNHNS and CDR2 is SASEGT.